This record covers a single T cell receptor beta chain. This clone is a singleton in its sample. Its antigen has not been determined. No quality values exist for individual bases; no much larger clone is one base distant. The sample comes from a study of cytomegalovirus exposure and HLA in healthy donors (dated by TCRdb to about 2017). Concerning the study at large: A later analysis indicated that the 120 or so validation repertoires were generated on the platform also employed for the roughly 650 repertoires of the first cohort. The study was designed to test whether signatures of past pathogen exposure could be identified by cataloging public T cell receptors. A separate validation cohort of more than 100 different subjects was used in addition to the roughly 640-subject first cohort. High-throughput TCR immunosequencing, statistical association of individual TCRs with disease status, and machine learning were combined to predict cytomegalovirus infection status.

The donors belonged to the validation cohort of around 110 subjects, which was separate from the roughly 700-subject first cohort. General findings and caveats noted by the study authors: A total of 150 or so TCR beta chains were listed by the study as associated with cytomegalovirus. Across donors, most TCR sequences were observed very rarely, whereas some public TCRs were present in many individuals. A later analysis found that TCRs clustered in the first cohort also tended to co-occur in the 110 or so validation repertoires, with 90% to 95% of cluster scores above 0. All 130 or so repertoires were used to score co-occurrence in the validation cohort in a later analysis, because that analysis had no HLA typing for the cohort. A few of the identified cytomegalovirus-associated TCR beta chains were confirmed in vitro to be specific for cytomegalovirus antigens. The classifier was reported to diagnose cytomegalovirus status with high specificity and sensitivity in both the original and validation cohorts. It was suggested by the authors that the approach could potentially be generalized to other disease states and immunological phenotypes.

The library was generated by the immunoSEQ multiplex PCR assay. As for the authors' bioinformatics: A statistical classification framework was built to diagnose cytomegalovirus status from the catalog of TCR beta chain sequences. As stored in TCRdb, this immuneACCESS dataset retains in-frame rearrangements with V and J assigned. A fraction of the clones does not appear; measured against another copy, unresolved V genes explain less than half of the discrepancy, and the remainder lacks a known reason. The V and J calls and clone size are taken from that table; D and trimming were inferred from the DNA. This sample lists about 260,000 clones; around 91% were detected once. The top ten clonotypes cover around 3.3% of the sample. The source of this sequence is a woman in her twenties or thirties in good health and CMV-seronegative. Sequenced: PBMCs.

The nucleotide sequence reads as follows: TGTGCCAGTAGTATCCTCCTGGGGGGGTATCAGCCCCAGCATTTT. Its protein product is CASSILLGGYQPQHF. In this chain, TRBV19 is recombined with TRBJ1-5; TRBD1 is a weak D gene call, 5 bases matching. For CDR1 and CDR2, the germline V gene (reference sequence) lists LNHDA and SQIVND. V is reduced by 3 bases and J by 5 bases, leaving a spacing of 14 bases between them. Including the terminal cysteine and phenylalanine, the CDR3 comprises 15 residues. Only the CDR3 region is kept as DNA, spanning 45 bases read in frame from base 1.